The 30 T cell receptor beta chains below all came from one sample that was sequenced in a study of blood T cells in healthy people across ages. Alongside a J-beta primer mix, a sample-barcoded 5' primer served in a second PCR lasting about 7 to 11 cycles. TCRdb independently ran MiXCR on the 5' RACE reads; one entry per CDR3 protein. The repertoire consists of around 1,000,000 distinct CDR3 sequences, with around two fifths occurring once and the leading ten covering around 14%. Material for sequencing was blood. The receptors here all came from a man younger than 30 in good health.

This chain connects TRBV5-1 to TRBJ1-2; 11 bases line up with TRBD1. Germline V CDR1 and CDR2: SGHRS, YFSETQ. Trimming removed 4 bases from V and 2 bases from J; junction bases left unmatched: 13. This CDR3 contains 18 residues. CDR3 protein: CASSPRGTGGKVNYGYTF. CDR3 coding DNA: TGCGCCAGCAGCCCTCGAGGGACAGGGGGTAAGGTAAACTATGGCTACACCTTC.

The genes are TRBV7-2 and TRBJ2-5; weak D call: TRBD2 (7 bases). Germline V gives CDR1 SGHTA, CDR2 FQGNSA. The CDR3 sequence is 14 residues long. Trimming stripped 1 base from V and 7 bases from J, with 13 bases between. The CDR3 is CASSLVERGGTQYF. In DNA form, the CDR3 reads TGTGCCAGCAGCTTAGTTGAGAGGGGGGGGACCCAGTACTTC.

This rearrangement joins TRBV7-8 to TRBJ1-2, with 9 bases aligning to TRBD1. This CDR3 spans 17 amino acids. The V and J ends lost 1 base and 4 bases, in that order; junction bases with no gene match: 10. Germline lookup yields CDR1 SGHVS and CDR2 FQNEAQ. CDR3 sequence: CASSLEPYTGGGYGYTF. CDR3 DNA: TGTGCCAGCAGCTTAGAGCCCTACACAGGGGGCGGCTATGGCTACACCTTC. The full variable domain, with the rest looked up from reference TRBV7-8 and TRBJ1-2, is GAGVSQSPRYKVAKRGQDVALRCDPISGHVSLFWYQQALGQGPEFLTYFQNEAQLDKSGLPSDRFFAERPEGSVSTLKIQRTQQEDSAVYLCASSLEPYTGGGYGYTFGSGTRLTVV.

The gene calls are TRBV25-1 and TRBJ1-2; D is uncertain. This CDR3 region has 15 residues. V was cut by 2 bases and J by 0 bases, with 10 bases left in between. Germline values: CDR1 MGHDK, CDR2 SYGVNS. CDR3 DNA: TGTGCCAGCAGTGAAATGACCCCAGCTAACTATGGCTACACCTTC. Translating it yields CASSEMTPANYGYTF.

The CDR3 region is CSAGTISTDSPLHF. Here the CDR3 DNA reads TGCAGTGCTGGGACAATCTCTACGGATTCACCCCTCCACTTT. The chain combines TRBV20-1 with TRBJ1-6; D possibly corresponds to TRBD1 (6 bases). The CDR3 totals 14 residues. Trimming stripped 5 bases from V and 8 bases from J, with 16 bases between. Germline CDR1 and CDR2: DFQATT and SNEGSKA (reference sequence).

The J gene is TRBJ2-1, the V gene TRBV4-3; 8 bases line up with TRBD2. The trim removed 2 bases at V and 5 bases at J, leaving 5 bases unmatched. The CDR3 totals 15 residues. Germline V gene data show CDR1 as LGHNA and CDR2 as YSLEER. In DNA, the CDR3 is TGCGCCAGCAGCCAACCTACGGGGGGGAACAATGAGCAGTTCTTC. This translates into CASSQPTGGNNEQFF.

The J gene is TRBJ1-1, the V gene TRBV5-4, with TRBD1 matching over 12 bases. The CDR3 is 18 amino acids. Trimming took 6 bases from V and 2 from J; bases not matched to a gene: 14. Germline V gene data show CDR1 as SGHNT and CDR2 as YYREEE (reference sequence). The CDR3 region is CASKPGQGARGLNTEAFF. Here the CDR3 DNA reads TGTGCCAGCAAACCGGGACAGGGGGCGCGTGGACTTAACACTGAAGCTTTCTTT.

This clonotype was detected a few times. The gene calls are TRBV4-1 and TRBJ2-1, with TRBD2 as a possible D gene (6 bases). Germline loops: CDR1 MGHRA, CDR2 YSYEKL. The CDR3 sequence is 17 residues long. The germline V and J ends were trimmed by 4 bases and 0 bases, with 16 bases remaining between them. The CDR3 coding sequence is TGCGCCAGCAGCCCATGGAGTCCCGGGAGCTCCTACAATGAGCAGTTCTTC. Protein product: CASSPWSPGSSYNEQFF.

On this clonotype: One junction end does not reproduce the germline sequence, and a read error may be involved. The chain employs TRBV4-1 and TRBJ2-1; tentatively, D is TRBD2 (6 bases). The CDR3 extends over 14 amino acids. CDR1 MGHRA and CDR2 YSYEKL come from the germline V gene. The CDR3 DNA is TGCGTCAGCAGCCACCAGGCGGGGAACAATGAGCAGTTCTTC. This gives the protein CVSSHQAGNNEQFF.

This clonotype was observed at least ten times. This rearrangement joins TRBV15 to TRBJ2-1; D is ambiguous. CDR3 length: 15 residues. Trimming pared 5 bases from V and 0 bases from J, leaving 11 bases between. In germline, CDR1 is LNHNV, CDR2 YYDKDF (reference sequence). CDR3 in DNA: TGTGCCACCAGCTCTGGGGAAAGCTCCTACAATGAGCAGTTCTTC. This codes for CATSSGESSYNEQFF.

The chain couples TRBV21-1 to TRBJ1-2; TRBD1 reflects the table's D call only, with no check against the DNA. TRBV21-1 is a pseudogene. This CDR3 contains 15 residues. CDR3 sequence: CASSKVEQGIGGYTF. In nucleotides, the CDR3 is TGTGCCAGCAGCAAAGTCGAACAGGGGATAGGTGGCTACACCTTC.

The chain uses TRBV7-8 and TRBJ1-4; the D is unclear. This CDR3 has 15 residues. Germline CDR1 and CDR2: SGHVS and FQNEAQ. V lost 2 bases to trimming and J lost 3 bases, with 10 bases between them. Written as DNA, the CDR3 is TGTGCCAGCAGCTTATCGTTGGGTGCTAATGAAAAACTGTTTTTT. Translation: CASSLSLGANEKLFF.

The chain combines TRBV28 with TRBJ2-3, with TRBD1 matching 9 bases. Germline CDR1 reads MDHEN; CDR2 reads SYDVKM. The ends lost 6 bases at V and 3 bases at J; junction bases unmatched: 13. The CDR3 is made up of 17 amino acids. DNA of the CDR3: TGTGCCAGCAGCGGCGATGGGACAGGGTATCGGACAGATACGCAGTATTTT. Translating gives CASSGDGTGYRTDTQYF.

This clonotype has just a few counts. DNA for the CDR3: TGTGCCAGCAGCTTGGCTGAGGGTAACACTGAAGCTTTCTTT. Its translation: CASSLAEGNTEAFF. The J gene is TRBJ1-1, the V gene TRBV5-4; no clear D. V was trimmed by 0 bases and J by 2 bases, leaving 8 bases between them. Germline values: CDR1 SGHNT, CDR2 YYREEE (reference sequence). The CDR3 consists of 14 residues.

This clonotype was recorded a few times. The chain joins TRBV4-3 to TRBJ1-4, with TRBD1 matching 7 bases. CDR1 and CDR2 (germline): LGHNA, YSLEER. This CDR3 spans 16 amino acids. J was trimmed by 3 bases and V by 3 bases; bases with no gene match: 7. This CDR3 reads CASSQDTGAANEKLFF. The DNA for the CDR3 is TGCGCCAGCAGCCAGGACACAGGGGCAGCTAATGAAAAACTGTTTTTT.

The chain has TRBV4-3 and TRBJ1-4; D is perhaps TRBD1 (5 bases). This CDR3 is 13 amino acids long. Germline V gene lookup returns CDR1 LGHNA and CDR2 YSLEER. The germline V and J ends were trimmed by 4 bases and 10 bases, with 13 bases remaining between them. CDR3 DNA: TGCGCCAGCAGCCCGCCAGGGAGCGGAAAACTGTTTTTT. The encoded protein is CASSPPGSGKLFF.

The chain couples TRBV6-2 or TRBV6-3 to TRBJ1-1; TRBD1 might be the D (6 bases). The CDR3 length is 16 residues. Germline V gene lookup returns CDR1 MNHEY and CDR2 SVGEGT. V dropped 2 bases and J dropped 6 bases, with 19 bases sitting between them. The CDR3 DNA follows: TGTGCCAGCAGTTACAGTCCCGACCAGGGGTCCGCTGAAGCTTTCTTT. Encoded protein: CASSYSPDQGSAEAFF.

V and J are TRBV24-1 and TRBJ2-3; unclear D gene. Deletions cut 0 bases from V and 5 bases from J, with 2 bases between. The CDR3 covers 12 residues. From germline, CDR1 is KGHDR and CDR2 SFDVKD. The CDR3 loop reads CATSDLEDTQYF. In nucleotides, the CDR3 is TGTGCCACCAGTGATTTGGAAGATACGCAGTATTTT.

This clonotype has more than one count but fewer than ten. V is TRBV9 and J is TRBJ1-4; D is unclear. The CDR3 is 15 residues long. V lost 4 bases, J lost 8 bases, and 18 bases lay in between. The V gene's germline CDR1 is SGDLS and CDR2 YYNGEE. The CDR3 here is CASSPHEAGGEKLFF. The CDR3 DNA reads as TGTGCCAGCAGCCCTCACGAGGCGGGAGGGGAAAAACTGTTTTTT. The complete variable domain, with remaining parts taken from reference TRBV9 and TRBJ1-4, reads DSGVTQTPKHLITATGQRVTLRCSPRSGDLSVYWYQQSLDQGLQFLIQYYNGEERAKGNILERFSAQQFPDLHSELNLSSLELGDSALYFCASSPHEAGGEKLFFGSGTQLSVL.

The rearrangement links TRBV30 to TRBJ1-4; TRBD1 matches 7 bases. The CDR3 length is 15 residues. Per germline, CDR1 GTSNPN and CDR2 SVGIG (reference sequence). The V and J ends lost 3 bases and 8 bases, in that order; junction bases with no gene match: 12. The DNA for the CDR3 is TGTGCCTGGAGCCCAAAGGGGGCGATATGGGAAAAACTGTTTTTT. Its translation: CAWSPKGAIWEKLFF.

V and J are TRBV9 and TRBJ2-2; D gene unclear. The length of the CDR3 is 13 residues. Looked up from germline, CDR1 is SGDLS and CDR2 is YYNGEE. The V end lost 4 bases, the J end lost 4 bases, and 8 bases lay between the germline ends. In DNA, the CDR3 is TGTGCCAGCAGCACACTCCTCACCGGGGAGCTGTTTTTT. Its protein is CASSTLLTGELFF.

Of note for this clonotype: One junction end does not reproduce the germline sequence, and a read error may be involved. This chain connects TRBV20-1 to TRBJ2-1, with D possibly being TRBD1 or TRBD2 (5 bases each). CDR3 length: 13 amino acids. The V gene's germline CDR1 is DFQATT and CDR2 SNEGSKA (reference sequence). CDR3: CSTSGAAYNEQFF. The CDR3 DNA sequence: TGCAGTACTAGTGGGGCAGCTTACAATGAGCAGTTCTTC.

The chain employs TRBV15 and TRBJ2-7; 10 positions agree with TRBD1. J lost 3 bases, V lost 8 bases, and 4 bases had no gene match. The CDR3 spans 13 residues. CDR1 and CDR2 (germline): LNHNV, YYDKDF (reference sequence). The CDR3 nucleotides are TGTGCCACCTCGGACAGGGGGATCTACGAGCAGTACTTC. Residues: CATSDRGIYEQYF.

In DNA form, the CDR3 reads TGTGCCAGCAGGCCCCTGGGCCTAAATGAAAAACTGTTTTTT. Protein product: CASRPLGLNEKLFF. The rearrangement joins TRBV12-3 or TRBV12-4 to TRBJ1-4; D remains unclear. This CDR3 has 14 amino acids. V lost 6 bases and J 5 bases, leaving 13 bases between the germline ends.

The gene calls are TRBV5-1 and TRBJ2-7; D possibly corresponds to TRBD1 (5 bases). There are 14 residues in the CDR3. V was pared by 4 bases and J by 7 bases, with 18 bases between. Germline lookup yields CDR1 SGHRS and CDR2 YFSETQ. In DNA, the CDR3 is TGCGCCAGCAGCGTGAAGACAGACTCAAGGGAGCAGTACTTC. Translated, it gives CASSVKTDSREQYF.

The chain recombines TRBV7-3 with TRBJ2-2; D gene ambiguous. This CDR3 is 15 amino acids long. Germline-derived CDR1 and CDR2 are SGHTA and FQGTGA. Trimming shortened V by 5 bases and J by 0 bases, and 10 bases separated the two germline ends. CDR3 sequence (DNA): TGTGCCAGCAGCCCGGACGACACGAACACCGGGGAGCTGTTTTTT. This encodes CASSPDDTNTGELFF. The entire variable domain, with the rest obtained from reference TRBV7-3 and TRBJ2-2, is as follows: GAGVSQTPSNKVTEKGKYVELRCDPISGHTALYWYRQSLGQGPEFLIYFQGTGAADDSGLPNDRFFAVRPEGSVSTLKIQRTERGDSAVYLCASSPDDTNTGELFFGEGSRLTVL.

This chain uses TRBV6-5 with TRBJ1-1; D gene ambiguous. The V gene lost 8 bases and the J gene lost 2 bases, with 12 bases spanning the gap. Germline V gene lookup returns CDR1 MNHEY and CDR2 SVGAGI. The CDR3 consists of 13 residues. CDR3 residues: CASGRSTNTEAFF. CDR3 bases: TGTGCCAGCGGCCGATCAACCAACACTGAAGCTTTCTTT.

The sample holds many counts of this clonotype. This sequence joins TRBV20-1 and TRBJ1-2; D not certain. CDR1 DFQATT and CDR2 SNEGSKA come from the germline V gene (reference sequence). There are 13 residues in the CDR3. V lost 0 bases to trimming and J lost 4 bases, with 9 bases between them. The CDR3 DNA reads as TGCAGTGCTAGAGATGGAGAGGCCTATGGCTACACCTTC. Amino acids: CSARDGEAYGYTF.

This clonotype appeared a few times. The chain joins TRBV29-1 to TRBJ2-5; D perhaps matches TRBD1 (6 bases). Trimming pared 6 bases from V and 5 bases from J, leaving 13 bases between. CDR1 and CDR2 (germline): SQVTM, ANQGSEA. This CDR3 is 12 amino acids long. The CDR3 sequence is CSVRQARETQYF. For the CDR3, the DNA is TGCAGCGTACGACAGGCGCGGGAGACCCAGTACTTC.

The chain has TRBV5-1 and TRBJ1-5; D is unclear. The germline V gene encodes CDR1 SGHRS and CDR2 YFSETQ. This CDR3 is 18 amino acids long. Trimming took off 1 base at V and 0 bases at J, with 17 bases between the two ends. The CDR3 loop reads CASSLFGSTTGSNQPQHF. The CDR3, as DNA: TGCGCCAGCAGCTTGTTCGGGTCCACCACTGGTAGCAATCAGCCCCAGCATTTT.